The next 5 T cell receptor beta chains were all read from a single sample in a study of radiation and T cells in renal cell carcinoma. Profiling relied on immunoSEQ multiplex PCR, and the TCRdb table lists in-frame clones only, not all of them. The sample lists some 110,000 clones, around 80% occurring once. As to time point: baseline pretreatment blood. As for treatment: 15 Gy SBRT to primary tumor, nephrectomy 4 weeks later. Sequenced material: blood, taken from a patient whose treatment included radiotherapy and nephrectomy. The receptor source for this set is a woman in her fifties or sixties with renal cell carcinoma.

J is TRBJ1-1 and V is TRBV27, with TRBD1 matching 11 bases. V was pared by 3 bases and J by 8 bases, with 5 bases of the junction left unmatched. The CDR3 has 14 residues. Germline values: CDR1 MNHEY, CDR2 SMNVEV (reference sequence). CDR3 protein: CASSFRDRGVEAFF. The CDR3 DNA reads as TGTGCCAGCAGTTTCCGGGACAGGGGGGTCGAAGCTTTCTTT.

This rearrangement joins TRBV10-3 to TRBJ1-1; D not certain. CDR3 length: 16 amino acids. Deletions cut 2 bases from V and 2 bases from J, with 15 bases between. From germline, CDR1 is ENHRY and CDR2 SYGVKD. This CDR3 reads CAISEVMAGYNTEAFF. The CDR3 DNA follows: TGTGCCATCAGTGAGGTTATGGCTGGATATAACACTGAAGCTTTCTTT.

This clone has just one count. V gene TRBV6-1 combines with J gene TRBJ2-2; D possibly corresponds to TRBD1 (6 bases). From germline, CDR1 is MNHNS and CDR2 SASEGT. Trimming left V 3 bases short and J 7 bases short, with 15 bases between. The CDR3 is 15 amino acids. The CDR3 DNA reads as TGTGCCAGCAGTGATATCTATTGGACAGTCGGGGAGCTGTTTTTT. Its protein is CASSDIYWTVGELFF.

The chain couples TRBV5-4 to TRBJ1-2, with D perhaps TRBD1 (5 bases). Trimming pared 0 bases from V and 8 bases from J, leaving 11 bases between. This CDR3 has 13 residues. CDR1 is SGHNT and CDR2 is YYREEE in the germline V gene (reference sequence). In DNA, the CDR3 is TGTGCCAGCAGCTTGGGGGGCAGCTCAGGCTACACCTTC. It translates to CASSLGGSSGYTF.

This chain links TRBV5-1 with TRBJ2-7; 9 bases align to TRBD1. V trimming: 4 bases; J trimming: 5 bases; junction bases outside the gene matches: 10. The V gene's germline CDR1 is SGHRS and CDR2 YFSETQ. The CDR3 has 15 residues. CDR3 protein: CASSRTGASYDEQYF. The CDR3 coding sequence is TGCGCCAGCAGCCGGACAGGGGCCTCCTATGACGAGCAGTACTTC.